Each of the 32 T cell receptor beta chains below was sequenced from the same sample in a study of cytomegalovirus exposure and HLA in healthy donors (dated 2017 in TCRdb). Library preparation used the immunoSEQ multiplex PCR assay. For the multiplex PCR, a mixture combining 60 forward primers for TCR Vbeta segments and 13 reverse primers for TCR Jbeta segments was used. Held by TCRdb, this immuneACCESS table contains in-frame sequences only and omits some clones. Under half of the omission traces to an unresolved V gene where checked; the cause of the rest is unknown. Across this sample there are 130,000 or so clones, with approximately 80% seen only once. The ten largest clones take up 1.3% to 1.5% of the sample. Material: PBMCs. The receptors come from a woman between 35 and 50 years old in good health and CMV-seronegative.

Details on this clone: Likely a read error: the CDR3 ends without its conserved phenylalanine or tryptophan. The limits of the CDR3 on the DNA are not certain, so only TCRdb's listed CDR3 is given. The V and J genes are TRBV6-1 and TRBJ2-7; TRBD2, the table's D call, lacks a check against the DNA. From germline, CDR1 is MNHNS and CDR2 SASEGT. The CDR3 totals 10 residues, both ends included. The CDR3 sequence is CASSEWTRVI.

The chain combines TRBV14 with TRBJ2-7; TRBD2 matches 13 bases. CDR3 length: 18 amino acids. The germline V gene has CDR1 SGHDN and CDR2 FVKESK. Trimming removed 4 bases from V and 0 bases from J; junction bases left unmatched: 9. CDR3 sequence: CASSPGLAGAFFSYEQYF. In DNA form, the CDR3 reads TGTGCCAGCAGCCCAGGACTAGCGGGGGCCTTTTTCTCCTACGAGCAGTACTTC.

The chain is built from TRBV29-1 and TRBJ2-3; 7 positions match TRBD1. Trimming removed 6 bases from V and 0 bases from J; junction bases left unmatched: 6. The germline V gene has CDR1 SQVTM and CDR2 ANQGSEA. This CDR3 comprises 14 residues. DNA of the CDR3: TGCAGCGTCGGTACAGGGGAAAGCACAGATACGCAGTATTTT. The encoded protein is CSVGTGESTDTQYF.

The chain combines TRBV27 with TRBJ2-7; 14 bases are shared with TRBD2. Germline-derived CDR1 and CDR2 are MNHEY and SMNVEV (reference sequence). This CDR3 contains 17 residues. V shed 5 bases, J shed 4 bases, and the junction held 10 bases outside the gene matches. In DNA form, the CDR3 reads TGTGCCAGCAGTAGAGGGACTAGCGGGGGAGATTCTTACGAGCAGTACTTC. It codes for CASSRGTSGGDSYEQYF.

In this sample, this clone turned up once. V is TRBV6-5 and J is TRBJ1-2; TRBD1 matches at 10 bases. The CDR3 length is 13 residues. V lost 5 bases to trimming and J lost 8 bases; unmatched junction nucleotides: 5. CDR1 MNHEY and CDR2 SVGAGI come from the germline V gene. In nucleotides, the CDR3 is TGTGCCAGCAGTAGGGACAGGGGACGCGGCTACACCTTC. The encoded protein is CASSRDRGRGYTF.

As DNA, the CDR3 is TGTGCCAGCAGTACACTACAGGGGTGGGTCACAGATACGCAGTATTTT. Its translation is CASSTLQGWVTDTQYF. V and J are TRBV28 and TRBJ2-3, with TRBD1 matching over 7 bases. V was clipped by 5 bases and J by 2 bases; unmatched bases: 10. The germline gives CDR1 MDHEN, CDR2 SYDVKM. The CDR3 runs to 16 residues.

CDR3 nucleotides: TGCAGCGTTGACCCTCGGGACACTGAAGCTTTCTTT. It yields the protein CSVDPRDTEAFF. The chain recombines TRBV29-1 with TRBJ1-1; D gene ambiguous. Looked up from germline, CDR1 is SQVTM and CDR2 is ANQGSEA. CDR3 length equals 12 residues. The V gene lost 3 bases and the J gene lost 3 bases, with 8 bases spanning the gap.

The gene calls are TRBV4-1 and TRBJ2-1, with D hard to call. In germline, CDR1 is MGHRA, CDR2 YSYEKL. The CDR3 contains 14 residues. V was trimmed by 4 bases and J by 6 bases, leaving 13 bases between them. This chain's CDR3 is CASSLTPDINEQFF. In nucleotides, the CDR3 is TGCGCCAGCAGCCTAACTCCTGACATCAATGAGCAGTTCTTC.

The chain uses TRBV4-2 and TRBJ2-7, with 8 bases that match TRBD1. V shed 2 bases and J 0 bases; nucleotides not matched to a gene: 6. CDR1 LGHNA and CDR2 YNFKEQ come from the germline V gene. CDR3 length: 16 residues. The CDR3 region is CASSQKPGQVSYEQYF. In DNA form, the CDR3 reads TGTGCCAGCAGCCAAAAACCGGGACAGGTCTCCTACGAGCAGTACTTC.

In DNA form, the CDR3 reads TGTGCCAGCAGGTTAGGGACAGGGAACTATGGCTACACCTTC. Protein sequence: CASRLGTGNYGYTF. The chain has TRBV6-5 and TRBJ1-2, with 9 bases lining up with TRBD1. The CDR3 runs to 14 residues. With 6 bases clipped from V and 2 bases from J, the junction kept 4 bases outside the gene matches. Germline V gene sequence: CDR1 MNHEY, CDR2 SVGAGI.

The chain carries TRBV2 and TRBJ1-5; the D gene is possibly TRBD1 (6 bases). The ends were cut back, 5 bases at V and 0 bases at J, with 8 bases in the middle. The CDR3 length is 14 residues. CDR1 is SNHLY, CDR2 FYNNEI, per germline. In nucleotides, the CDR3 is TGTGCCAGCAGTCCGGACAGTAGCAATCAGCCCCAGCATTTT. Amino acid sequence: CASSPDSSNQPQHF. Complete variable domain (other parts from reference TRBV2 and TRBJ1-5): EPEVTQTPSHQVTQMGQEVILRCVPISNHLYFYWYRQILGQKVEFLVSFYNNEISEKSEIFDDQFSVERPDGSNFTLKIRSTKLEDSAMYFCASSPDSSNQPQHFGDGTRLSIL.

J is TRBJ1-5 and V is TRBV27; 9 nucleotides line up with TRBD1. V shed 7 bases, J shed 7 bases, and the junction held 8 bases outside the gene matches. Germline loops: CDR1 MNHEY, CDR2 SMNVEV (reference sequence). The CDR3 is 14 residues long. In nucleotides, the CDR3 is TGTGCCAGCAACTTACAGGGGGCAGGACAGCCCCAGCATTTT. Its protein is CASNLQGAGQPQHF.

CDR3 region: CASQRGTGAGYGYTF. The CDR3 DNA is TGTGCCAGCCAAAGAGGGACAGGGGCGGGCTATGGCTACACCTTC. The rearrangement uses TRBV2 and TRBJ1-2, with 10 bases that match TRBD1. The CDR3 covers 15 residues. The ends lost 8 bases at V and 4 bases at J; junction bases unmatched: 10. Germline CDR1 is SNHLY and CDR2 is FYNNEI.

The gene calls are TRBV14 and TRBJ2-1, with D hard to call. The CDR3 totals 11 residues. The V gene's germline CDR1 is SGHDN and CDR2 FVKESK. V was cut by 3 bases and J by 9 bases, with 6 bases left in between. CDR3 amino acids: CASSHFGEQFF. CDR3 in DNA: TGTGCCAGCAGCCATTTCGGTGAGCAGTTCTTC.

The rearrangement uses TRBV2 and TRBJ2-7; a weak D match, TRBD2 (5 bases). Germline-derived CDR1 and CDR2 are SNHLY and FYNNEI. The V and J ends lost 2 bases and 5 bases respectively, with 13 bases between them. There are 14 residues in the CDR3. The chain's CDR3 is CASSENLPGDEQYF. The CDR3 DNA is TGTGCCAGCAGTGAAAATTTGCCCGGGGACGAGCAGTACTTC.

This chain uses TRBV11-1 with TRBJ1-1, with a possible D match to TRBD1 (6 bases). The V end lost 5 bases, the J end lost 2 bases, and 24 bases lay between the germline ends. This CDR3 is built from 18 residues. Germline values: CDR1 SGHAT, CDR2 FQDESV (reference sequence). The CDR3 loop reads CASSRGQTVGDLNTEAFF. The CDR3 nucleotides read TGTGCCAGCAGCCGAGGACAGACAGTAGGTGATCTAAACACTGAAGCTTTCTTT.

V gene TRBV5-1 combines with J gene TRBJ2-7; D not resolved. The CDR3 loop spans 12 amino acids. Trimming took off 4 bases at V and 9 bases at J, with 14 bases between the two ends. From germline, CDR1 is SGHRS and CDR2 YFSETQ. The CDR3 region has the DNA TGCGCCAGCAGCCCTCCGAGCGACCGGCAGTACTTC. Translating it yields CASSPPSDRQYF.

This rearrangement joins TRBV7-2 to TRBJ2-7; TRBD2 matches 7 bases. V lost 4 bases to trimming and J lost 2 bases; unmatched junction nucleotides: 5. This CDR3 spans 14 amino acids. Germline CDR1 and CDR2: SGHTA and FQGNSA. The CDR3 sequence: CASSSRAGAYEQYF. CDR3 nucleotide sequence: TGTGCCAGCAGCTCGAGGGCGGGAGCCTACGAGCAGTACTTC.

V gene TRBV29-1 combines with J gene TRBJ2-7; 9 bases are shared with TRBD2. Trimming removed 3 bases from V and 5 bases from J; junction bases left unmatched: 8. In germline, CDR1 is SQVTM, CDR2 ANQGSEA. The length of the CDR3 is 14 residues. CDR3 in amino acids: CSVDSPGGGDEQYF. The CDR3 nucleotides read TGCAGCGTTGATTCCCCAGGCGGGGGGGACGAGCAGTACTTC.

CDR3 sequence reads: CASSSRPGSSGNTIYF. The CDR3 coding sequence is TGCGCCAGCAGCTCCCGACCAGGGTCCTCTGGAAACACCATATATTTT. This chain joins TRBV5-1 and TRBJ1-3; D might be TRBD1 (5 bases). CDR3 length: 16 amino acids. Germline CDR1 reads SGHRS; CDR2 reads YFSETQ. Trimming cost V 3 bases and J 0 bases, with 13 bases left between them.

This chain uses TRBV5-1 with TRBJ1-4, with 9 nucleotides matching TRBD1. The CDR3 loop spans 14 amino acids. J lost 6 bases, V lost 1 base, and 1 base had no gene match. Germline V gene data show CDR1 as SGHRS and CDR2 as YFSETQ. The CDR3 DNA reads TGCGCCAGCAGCTTGACAGGGGGCGATGAAAAACTGTTTTTT. It is translated as CASSLTGGDEKLFF.

This clone was recorded a few times. CDR3 region: CASSLAPLVRGRDGYTF. CDR3 DNA: TGTGCCAGCAGCTTAGCTCCCTTGGTAAGGGGGCGCGATGGCTACACCTTC. The rearrangement links TRBV7-8 to TRBJ1-2; TRBD1 matches 7 bases. The germline V gene has CDR1 SGHVS and CDR2 FQNEAQ. After removal of 0 bases from V and 6 bases from J, the junction contained 13 bases not matched to a gene. The CDR3 consists of 17 residues. Full variable domain (remainder filled in from reference TRBV7-8 and TRBJ1-2): GAGVSQSPRYKVAKRGQDVALRCDPISGHVSLFWYQQALGQGPEFLTYFQNEAQLDKSGLPSDRFFAERPEGSVSTLKIQRTQQEDSAVYLCASSLAPLVRGRDGYTFGSGTRLTVV.

DNA for the CDR3: TGTGCCAGCAGCCTACGGACAGGGGCCACACCCAATGAAAAACTGTTTTTT. Its translation is CASSLRTGATPNEKLFF. The chain employs TRBV9 and TRBJ1-4, with 9 positions matching TRBD1. Trimming removed 4 bases from V and 5 bases from J; junction bases left unmatched: 12. Germline V gene sequence: CDR1 SGDLS, CDR2 YYNGEE. The CDR3 has 17 amino acids.

The chain employs TRBV30 and TRBJ1-5; the match to TRBD1 covers 7 bases. Per germline, CDR1 GTSNPN and CDR2 SVGIG (reference sequence). This CDR3 contains 13 residues. The V gene end was trimmed by 5 bases and the J gene end by 5 bases; junction bases not matched to a gene: 6. CDR3 coding DNA: TGTGCCTGGGGGACAGCCTCAGATCAGCCCCAGCATTTT. Protein sequence: CAWGTASDQPQHF.

CDR3 DNA: TGTGCCAGCAAACCCCCCGGGTTGGAGAGCTATGGCTACACCTTC. This codes for CASKPPGLESYGYTF. The chain couples TRBV6-1 to TRBJ1-2; the D is unclear. Germline V lookup: CDR1 MNHNS, CDR2 SASEGT. The CDR3 has 15 residues. V dropped 7 bases and J dropped 4 bases, with 19 bases sitting between them.

The chain recombines TRBV5-4 with TRBJ1-2; D is uncertain. Trimming removed 0 bases at V and 4 bases at J, with 10 bases between. The germline V gene encodes CDR1 SGHNT and CDR2 YYREEE (reference sequence). This CDR3 comprises 14 residues. The CDR3 sequence is CASSLDSGVYGYTF. DNA for the CDR3: TGTGCCAGCAGCTTGGACAGCGGAGTCTATGGCTACACCTTC.

The chain has TRBV4-1 and TRBJ2-5; 8 nucleotides line up with TRBD1. The end of the DNA is better explained by TRBJ2-7, so the J call may be wrong. The CDR3 is 15 residues long. Germline V gene data show CDR1 as MGHRA and CDR2 as YSYEKL. CDR3 sequence reads: CASSTGTGTSYEQYF. The CDR3 DNA reads as TGCGCCAGCAGCACCGGGACAGGAACCTCCTACGAGCAGTACTTC.

V and J are TRBV7-2 and TRBJ1-5, with 10 bases aligning to TRBD1. The trim removed 3 bases at V and 4 bases at J, leaving 3 bases unmatched. The CDR3 runs 15 residues. Germline V gene data show CDR1 as SGHTA and CDR2 as FQGNSA. The DNA of the CDR3 is TGTGCCAGCAGCTTCGGGACAGGGGAAAATCAGCCCCAGCATTTT. This encodes CASSFGTGENQPQHF.

This clone was counted a single time. The chain has TRBV6-1 and TRBJ2-7, with 10 bases aligning to TRBD1. V was pared by 4 bases and J by 0 bases, with 3 bases of the junction left unmatched. The germline CDR1 and CDR2 sequences are MNHNS and SASEGT. The CDR3 has 15 residues. The CDR3 reads CASSARTGGSYEQYF. Written as DNA, the CDR3 is TGTGCCAGCAGTGCCCGGACAGGGGGCTCCTACGAGCAGTACTTC.

The gene calls are TRBV5-4 and TRBJ2-2; 14 bases map to TRBD2. Trimming at V came to 4 bases and at J to 3 bases, leaving 8 bases not matched to a gene. This CDR3 comprises 18 residues. The V gene's germline CDR1 is SGHNT and CDR2 YYREEE (reference sequence). The CDR3 DNA reads as TGTGCCAGCAGCCCACCGGGACTAGCGGGGGCCGACACCGGGGAGCTGTTTTTT. Protein product: CASSPPGLAGADTGELFF.

The chain joins TRBV27 to TRBJ2-2, with a weak D call TRBD1 (5 bases). CDR1 and CDR2 from the germline V gene are MNHEY and SMNVEV (reference sequence). The CDR3 is 15 amino acids. V was pared by 4 bases and J by 4 bases, with 13 bases between. CDR3 sequence: CASSSAGKSTGELFF. CDR3 nucleotides: TGTGCCAGCAGTTCGGCAGGGAAGAGCACCGGGGAGCTGTTTTTT.

This clone was seen a few times. This chain uses TRBV5-1 with TRBJ2-7, with unresolved D. V was clipped by 1 base and J by 10 bases, with 15 bases between them. The CDR3 covers 13 residues. CDR1 is SGHRS, CDR2 YFSETQ, per germline. In DNA form, the CDR3 reads TGCGCCAGCAGCTTGTACAGCCGAAACAACCAGTACTTC. This codes for CASSLYSRNNQYF. Full variable domain (outside the CDR3, taken from reference TRBV5-1 and TRBJ2-7): KAGVTQTPRYLIKTRGQQVTLSCSPISGHRSVSWYQQTPGQGLQFLFEYFSETQRNKGNFPGRFSGRQFSNSRSEMNVSTLELGDSALYLCASSLYSRNNQYFGPGTRLTVT.